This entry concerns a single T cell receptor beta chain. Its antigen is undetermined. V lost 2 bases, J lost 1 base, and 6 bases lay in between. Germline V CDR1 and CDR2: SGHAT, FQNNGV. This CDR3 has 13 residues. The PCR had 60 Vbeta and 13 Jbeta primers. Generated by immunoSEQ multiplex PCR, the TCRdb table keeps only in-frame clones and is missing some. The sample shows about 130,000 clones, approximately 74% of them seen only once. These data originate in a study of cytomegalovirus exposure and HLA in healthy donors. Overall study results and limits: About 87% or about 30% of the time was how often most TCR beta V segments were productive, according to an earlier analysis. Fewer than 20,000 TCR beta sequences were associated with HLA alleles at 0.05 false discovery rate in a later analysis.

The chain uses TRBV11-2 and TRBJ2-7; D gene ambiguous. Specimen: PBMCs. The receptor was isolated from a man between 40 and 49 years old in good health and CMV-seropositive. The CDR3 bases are TGTGCCAGCAGCTTAATTATATCCTACGAGCAGTACTTC. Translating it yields CASSLIISYEQYF.